This T cell receptor beta chain was found in a study of prognosis after radiotherapy for stage I lung cancer. For the study at large: Among the enrolled patients, 13 to 15 had newly diagnosed primary stage I lung tumors, while a few had oligometastatic NSCLC following surgical resection of the primary tumor. Overall study results and limits: Medians of roughly 10,000 versus 7,000 showed unique TCR clone counts falling after stereotactic body radiation therapy.

There were six milliliters of peripheral blood drawn at each of two time points. The germline gives CDR1 SGHRS, CDR2 YFSETQ. The length of the CDR3 is 14 residues. Deletions cut 0 bases from V and 3 bases from J, with 9 bases between. Researchers used two-round multiplex PCR to amplify TCR beta CDR3 starting from genomic DNA. It was primers specific to each TRBV and TRBJ gene that first-round PCR used. In TCRdb, the multiplex PCR reads were re-called with MiXCR into one record per CDR3 protein. The table lists fewer than 25,000 distinct CDR3 sequences, about 27% of them singletons. In this sample, this clonotype turned up many times. As yet, its antigen is unknown.

The clonotype comes from a donor aged 50 or older with non-small cell lung cancer. The source was PBMCs, collected before or after stereotactic body radiation therapy (not recorded which). The J gene is TRBJ1-2, the V gene TRBV5-1, with D uncertain. Here the CDR3 DNA reads TGCGCCAGCAGCTTGGCGCACAGCGACTATGGCTACACCTTC. Translated: CASSLAHSDYGYTF.